In this sample, the clone carrying this TCR beta chain turned up a few times. The antigen is unknown. The record originates from a study of blood T cells in healthy people across ages. The CDR3 runs to 15 residues. The germline V gene encodes CDR1 SGDLS and CDR2 YYNGEE. Deletions cut 4 bases from V and 1 base from J, with 13 bases between. Primed by a sample-barcoded 5' primer and a J-beta primer mix, a second PCR proceeded for about 6 to 12 cycles. Via MiXCR, TCRdb re-called the 5' RACE reads, giving one row per CDR3 protein. Of just over 1 million distinct CDR3 sequences listed, 45% are singletons. Study-level findings and limits: Among T cells, TCR beta diversity per million cells dropped roughly linearly as age rose.

Sequencing used blood. The V and J genes are TRBV9 and TRBJ2-3, with D perhaps TRBD1 or TRBD2 (5 bases each). This receptor was taken from a woman aged 55 to 70 in good health. The CDR3, as DNA: TGTGCCAGCAGCCCAATGGGGCGGGGCACAGATACGCAGTATTTT. It yields the protein CASSPMGRGTDTQYF.